Shown below are 3 T cell receptor beta chains from a single sample sequenced in a study of human T cells and chemical hapten exposure. The time point denotes: healthy volunteer bleed at 2 weeks. The authors extracted total RNA from unfractionated whole blood. TCRdb fed the RACE reads into MiXCR, producing one record per CDR3 protein. The top ten clones hold about 9.8% of a sample with 25,000 to 35,000 distinct CDR3 sequences, 6.5% to 9% of them seen once. The sequenced sample was whole blood. Every receptor here comes from a human donor in good health. Some clones in this sample may be carry-over from other donors' samples.

In this sample, this clonotype turned up many times. V usage is TRBV5-1 and J usage is TRBJ1-1; 7 nucleotides align to TRBD1. CDR1 is SGHRS and CDR2 is YFSETQ in the germline V gene. The CDR3 length is 15 residues. V dropped 2 bases and J dropped 3; count of bases not matched to a gene: 7. CDR3 loop: CASSLIGTEYTEAFF. CDR3 sequence (DNA): TGCGCCAGCAGCTTAATTGGGACAGAATACACTGAAGCTTTCTTT. Complete variable domain (other parts from reference TRBV5-1 and TRBJ1-1): KAGVTQTPRYLIKTRGQQVTLSCSPISGHRSVSWYQQTPGQGLQFLFEYFSETQRNKGNFPGRFSGRQFSNSRSEMNVSTLELGDSALYLCASSLIGTEYTEAFFGQGTRLTVV.

The chain employs TRBV28 and TRBJ2-1, with 13 bases fitting TRBD2. The CDR3 is 15 amino acids. Germline trimming cut 5 bases from V and 8 bases from J; bases unmatched to any gene: 6. The germline V gene has CDR1 MDHEN and CDR2 SYDVKM. DNA of the CDR3: TGTGCCAGCAGTACCGGGACTAGCGGGACGGATGAGCAGTTCTTC. It specifies CASSTGTSGTDEQFF.

The rearrangement links TRBV7-2 to TRBJ2-7; 9 bases align to TRBD1. V dropped 6 bases and J dropped 4; count of bases not matched to a gene: 13. The germline V gene encodes CDR1 SGHTA and CDR2 FQGNSA. The CDR3 is 16 residues long. The CDR3 DNA follows: TGTGCCAGCAGTCACCTGACAGGGGGATCTCCGTACGAGCAGTACTTC. It is translated as CASSHLTGGSPYEQYF. The variable domain in full, completed from reference TRBV7-2 and TRBJ2-7, reads GAGVSQSPSNKVTEKGKDVELRCDPISGHTALYWYRQSLGQGLEFLIYFQGNSAPDKSGLPSDRFSAERTGGSVSTLTIQRTQQEDSAVYLCASSHLTGGSPYEQYFGPGTRLTVT.